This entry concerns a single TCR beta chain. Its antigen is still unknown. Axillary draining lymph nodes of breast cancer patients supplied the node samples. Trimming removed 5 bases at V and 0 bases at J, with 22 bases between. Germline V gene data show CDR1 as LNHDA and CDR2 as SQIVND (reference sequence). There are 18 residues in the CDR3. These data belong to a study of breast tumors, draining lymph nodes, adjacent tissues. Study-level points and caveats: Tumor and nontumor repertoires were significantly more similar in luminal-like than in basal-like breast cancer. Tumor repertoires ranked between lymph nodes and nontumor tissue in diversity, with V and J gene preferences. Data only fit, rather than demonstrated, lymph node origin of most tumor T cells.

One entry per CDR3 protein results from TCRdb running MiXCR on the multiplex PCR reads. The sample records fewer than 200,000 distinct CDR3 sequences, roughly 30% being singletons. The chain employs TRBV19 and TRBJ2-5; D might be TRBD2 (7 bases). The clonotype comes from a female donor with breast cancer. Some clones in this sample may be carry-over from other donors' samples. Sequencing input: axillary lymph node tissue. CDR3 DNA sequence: TGTGCCAGTAGTCGCGGGGGCCTCGGGGGCCGTGACCAAGAGACCCAGTACTTC. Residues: CASSRGGLGGRDQETQYF.